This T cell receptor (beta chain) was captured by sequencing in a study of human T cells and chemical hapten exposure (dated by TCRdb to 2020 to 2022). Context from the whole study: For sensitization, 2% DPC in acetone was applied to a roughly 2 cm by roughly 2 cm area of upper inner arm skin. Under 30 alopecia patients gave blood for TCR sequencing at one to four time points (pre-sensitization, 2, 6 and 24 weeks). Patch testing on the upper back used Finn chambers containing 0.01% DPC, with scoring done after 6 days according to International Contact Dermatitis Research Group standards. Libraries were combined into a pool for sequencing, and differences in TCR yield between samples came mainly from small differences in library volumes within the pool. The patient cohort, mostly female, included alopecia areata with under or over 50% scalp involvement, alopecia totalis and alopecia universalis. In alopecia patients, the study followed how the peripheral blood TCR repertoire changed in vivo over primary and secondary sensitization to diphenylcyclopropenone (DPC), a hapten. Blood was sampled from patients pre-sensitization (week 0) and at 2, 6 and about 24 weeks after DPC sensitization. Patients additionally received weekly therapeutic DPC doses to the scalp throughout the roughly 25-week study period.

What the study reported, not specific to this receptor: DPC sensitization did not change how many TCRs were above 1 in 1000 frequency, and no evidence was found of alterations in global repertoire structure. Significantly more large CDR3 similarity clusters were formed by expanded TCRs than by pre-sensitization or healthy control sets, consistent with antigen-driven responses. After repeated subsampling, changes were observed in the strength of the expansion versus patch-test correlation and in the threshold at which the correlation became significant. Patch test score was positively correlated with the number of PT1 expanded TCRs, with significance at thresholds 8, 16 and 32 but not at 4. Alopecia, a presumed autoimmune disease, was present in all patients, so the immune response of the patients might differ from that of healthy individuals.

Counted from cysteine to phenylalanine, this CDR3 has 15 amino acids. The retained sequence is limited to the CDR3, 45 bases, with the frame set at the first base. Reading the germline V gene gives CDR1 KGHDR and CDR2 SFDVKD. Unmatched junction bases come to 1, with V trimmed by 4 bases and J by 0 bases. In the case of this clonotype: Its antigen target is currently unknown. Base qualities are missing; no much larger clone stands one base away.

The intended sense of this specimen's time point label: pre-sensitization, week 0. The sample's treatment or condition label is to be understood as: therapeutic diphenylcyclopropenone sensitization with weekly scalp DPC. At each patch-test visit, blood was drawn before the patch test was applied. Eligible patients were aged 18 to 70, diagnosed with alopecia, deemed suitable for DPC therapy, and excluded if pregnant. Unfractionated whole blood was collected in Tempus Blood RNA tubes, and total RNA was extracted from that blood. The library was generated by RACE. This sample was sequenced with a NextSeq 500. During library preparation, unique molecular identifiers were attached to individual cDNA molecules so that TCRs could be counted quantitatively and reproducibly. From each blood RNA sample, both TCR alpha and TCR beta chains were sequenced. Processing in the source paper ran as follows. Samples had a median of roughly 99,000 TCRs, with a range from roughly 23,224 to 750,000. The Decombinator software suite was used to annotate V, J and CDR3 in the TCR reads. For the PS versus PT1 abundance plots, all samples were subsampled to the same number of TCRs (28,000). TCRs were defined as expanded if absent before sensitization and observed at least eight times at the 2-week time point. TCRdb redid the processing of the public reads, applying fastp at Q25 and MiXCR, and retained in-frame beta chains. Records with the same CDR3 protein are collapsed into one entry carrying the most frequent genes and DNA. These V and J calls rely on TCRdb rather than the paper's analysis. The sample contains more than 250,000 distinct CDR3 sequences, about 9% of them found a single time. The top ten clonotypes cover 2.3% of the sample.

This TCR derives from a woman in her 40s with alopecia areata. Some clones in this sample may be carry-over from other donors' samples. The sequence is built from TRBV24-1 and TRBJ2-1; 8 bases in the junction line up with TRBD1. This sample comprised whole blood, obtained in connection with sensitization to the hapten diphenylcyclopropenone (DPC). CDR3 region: CATSETGDSYNEQFF. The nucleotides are TGTGCCACCAGTGAGACAGGGGACTCCTACAATGAGCAGTTCTTC.